A single sample is the source of the 3 T cell receptor beta chains below, sequenced in a study of blood T cell repertoires in COVID-19. Libraries were prepared by immunoSEQ multiplex PCR; TCRdb keeps only in-frame clonotypes and omits some of them. The table shows 95,000 to 120,000 clones, with around 85% occurring only once. Sequenced input: peripheral blood. These receptors were obtained from a woman aged 60 to 75 with COVID-19, enrolled during active disease.

The chain carries TRBV11-2 and TRBJ1-1, with D possibly matching TRBD1 (5 bases). This CDR3 has 14 amino acids. Germline CDR1 is SGHAT and CDR2 is FQNNGV. The V end was cut by 3 bases, the J end by 8 bases, with 16 bases between. The chain's CDR3 is CASSFDTRATEAFF. CDR3 nucleotide sequence: TGTGCCAGCAGCTTCGATACCAGGGCCACCGAAGCTTTCTTT.

The chain is built from TRBV10-3 and TRBJ2-7; 9 bases map to TRBD1. The CDR3 is 18 residues long. The V segment lost 0 bases and the J segment 3 bases; nucleotides outside the gene matches: 12. Germline V gene data show CDR1 as ENHRY and CDR2 as SYGVKD. The CDR3 nucleotides are TGTGCCATCAGTGAGTCGGGGGATGGACAGGGGATGTACTACGAGCAGTACTTC. Amino acids: CAISESGDGQGMYYEQYF.

This clone has a handful of counts. The V call is TRBV7-3, the J call TRBJ1-2; a weak D match, TRBD1 (6 bases). The CDR3 covers 15 residues. V lost 6 bases and J lost 3, with 17 bases in between. Germline V gene sequence: CDR1 SGHTA, CDR2 FQGTGA. Here the CDR3 reads CASSPAGGSDYGYTF. The CDR3 DNA is TGTGCCAGCAGTCCGGCGGGGGGCAGCGACTATGGCTACACCTTC.